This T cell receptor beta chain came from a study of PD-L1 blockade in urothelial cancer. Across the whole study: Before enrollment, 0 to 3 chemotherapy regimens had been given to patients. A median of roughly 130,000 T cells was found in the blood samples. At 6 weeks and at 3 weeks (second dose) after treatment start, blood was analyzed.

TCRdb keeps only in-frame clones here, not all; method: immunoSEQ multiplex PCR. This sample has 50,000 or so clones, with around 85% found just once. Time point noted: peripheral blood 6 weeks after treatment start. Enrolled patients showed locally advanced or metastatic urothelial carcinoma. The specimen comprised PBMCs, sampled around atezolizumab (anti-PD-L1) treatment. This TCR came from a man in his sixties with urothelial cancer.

CDR3 protein: CASSLTGGSFQTQYF. Here the CDR3 DNA reads TGTGCCAGCAGCCTGACAGGGGGCTCTTTCCAGACCCAGTACTTC. The chain is built from TRBV7-2 and TRBJ2-5, with 10 nucleotides matching TRBD1. CDR1 SGHTA and CDR2 FQGNSA come from the germline V gene. V lost 5 bases, J lost 6 bases, and 9 bases stayed unmatched. The CDR3 is 15 amino acids.